The 18 T cell receptor beta chains presented below share a single source sample, sequenced in a study of lymphopenia after photon versus proton radiotherapy. The assay was immunoSEQ multiplex PCR, and TCRdb's table has in-frame clones only and misses some. The table has 160,000 or so clones, approximately 86% seen once. The sequenced sample was peripheral blood, obtained from a patient treated with photon-based radiotherapy. The receptor source for this set is a man between 50 and 59 years old with gastric cancer.

The chain links TRBV10-3 to TRBJ1-1, with D unresolved. Germline V gene data show CDR1 as ENHRY and CDR2 as SYGVKD. Trimming took 4 bases from V and 0 from J, leaving 9 bases between them. The CDR3 covers 14 residues. CDR3 amino acids: CAISANYMNTEAFF. The DNA of the CDR3 is TGTGCCATCAGTGCGAACTACATGAACACTGAAGCTTTCTTT.

J is TRBJ2-3 and V is TRBV18; TRBD1 is a possible D gene (6 bases). Trimming took 4 bases from V and 2 from J, leaving 16 bases between them. CDR3 length: 16 amino acids. Germline V gene sequence: CDR1 KGHSH, CDR2 LQKENI. The CDR3, as DNA: TGTGCCAGCTCACTTTCCGGGACACTGAACACAGATACGCAGTATTTT. As protein: CASSLSGTLNTDTQYF.

The chain employs TRBV5-1 and TRBJ2-7; 9 bases agree with TRBD2. CDR3 length: 16 residues. Germline V gene data show CDR1 as SGHRS and CDR2 as YFSETQ. V dropped 0 bases and J dropped 7; count of bases not matched to a gene: 11. CDR3 protein: CASSLGTSGPPGEQYF. The DNA of the CDR3 is TGCGCCAGCAGCTTGGGTACTAGCGGGCCCCCGGGGGAGCAGTACTTC.

The V and J genes are TRBV4-1 and TRBJ1-1; no definite D call. Per the germline V gene, CDR1 is MGHRA and CDR2 is YSYEKL. The CDR3 length is 14 residues. Trimming stripped 0 bases from V and 1 base from J, with 6 bases between. The CDR3 DNA sequence: TGCGCCAGCAGCCAAGAGGACGGGAACACTGAAGCTTTCTTT. Translating it yields CASSQEDGNTEAFF.

This chain uses TRBV6-5 with TRBJ1-4, with D tentatively TRBD1 (5 bases). This CDR3 has 15 amino acids. V was trimmed by 0 bases and J by 4 bases, leaving 9 bases between them. CDR1 and CDR2 (germline): MNHEY, SVGAGI. CDR3 in DNA: TGTGCCAGCAGTTACTCGAACAGGAATAATGAAAAACTGTTTTTT. Its translation: CASSYSNRNNEKLFF.

The chain is built from TRBV7-2 and TRBJ2-1, with D perhaps matching TRBD1 (5 bases). Trimming stripped 5 bases from V and 2 bases from J, with 16 bases between. Per germline, CDR1 SGHTA and CDR2 FQGNSA. The CDR3 spans 16 residues. The DNA of the CDR3 is TGTGCCAGCAGCCTAACCCGGCTAGGGGCCTACAATGAGCAGTTCTTC. Encoded protein: CASSLTRLGAYNEQFF.

This rearrangement joins TRBV14 to TRBJ2-3; TRBD2 aligns across 7 bases. The CDR3 consists of 16 residues. Germline CDR1 and CDR2: SGHDN and FVKESK. V dropped 4 bases and J dropped 2; count of bases not matched to a gene: 9. The CDR3 nucleotides read TGTGCCAGCAGCCCGAGGCGGCTAGCGGTCACAGATACGCAGTATTTT. It specifies CASSPRRLAVTDTQYF.

The rearrangement links TRBV27 to TRBJ2-2; 9 nucleotides match TRBD2. This CDR3 has 15 amino acids. V shed 3 bases and J 4 bases; nucleotides not matched to a gene: 3. Germline V gene data show CDR1 as MNHEY and CDR2 as SMNVEV (reference sequence). As DNA, the CDR3 is TGTGCCAGCAGTTTGGGACTAGCAGTCACCGGGGAGCTGTTTTTT. It encodes CASSLGLAVTGELFF.

J is TRBJ1-2 and V is TRBV5-6; possibly TRBD1 for D (5 bases). This CDR3 spans 15 amino acids. The ends were cut back, 4 bases at V and 5 bases at J, with 18 bases in the middle. The germline CDR1 and CDR2 sequences are SGHDT and YYEEEE. The CDR3 loop is CASSPEGGVHYGYTF. Written as DNA, the CDR3 is TGTGCCAGCAGCCCAGAGGGAGGGGTCCATTATGGCTACACCTTC.

V gene TRBV7-2 combines with J gene TRBJ2-5; TRBD2 might be the D (6 bases). CDR3 length: 14 residues. Between the trimmed V and J ends, which lost 1 base and 7 bases, there was a span of 13 bases. The germline gives CDR1 SGHTA, CDR2 FQGNSA. The CDR3 spells CASSLDRPGGTQYF. The CDR3 DNA sequence: TGTGCCAGCAGCTTAGACCGCCCCGGGGGGACCCAGTACTTC.

This clone was found once. The chain recombines TRBV6-6 with TRBJ2-7, with D unclear. The CDR3 loop spans 14 amino acids. V gave up 2 bases and J gave up 0 bases, with 8 bases separating them. Germline V CDR1 and CDR2: MNHNY, SVGAGI (reference sequence). The CDR3 sequence: CASSYPQNSYEQYF. Written as DNA, the CDR3 is TGTGCCAGCAGTTACCCTCAGAACTCCTACGAGCAGTACTTC.

J is TRBJ2-7 and V is TRBV7-9; D may be TRBD2 (6 bases). From germline, CDR1 is SEHNR and CDR2 FQNEAQ (reference sequence). This CDR3 spans 15 amino acids. Between the trimmed V and J ends, which lost 5 bases and 6 bases, there was a span of 20 bases. The CDR3 region is CASSPSERVLGEQYF. CDR3 nucleotides: TGTGCCAGCAGCCCCTCCGAGCGGGTGCTTGGCGAGCAGTACTTC. The complete variable domain, with remaining parts taken from reference TRBV7-9 and TRBJ2-7, reads DTGVSQNPRHKITKRGQNVTFRCDPISEHNRLYWYRQTLGQGPEFLTYFQNEAQLEKSRLLSDRFSAERPKGSFSTLEIQRTEQGDSAMYLCASSPSERVLGEQYFGPGTRLTVT.

This chain uses TRBV19 with TRBJ1-5, with 12 bases lining up with TRBD1. This CDR3 comprises 17 residues. CDR1 is LNHDA, CDR2 SQIVND, per germline (reference sequence). V shed 2 bases and J 4 bases; nucleotides not matched to a gene: 6. CDR3: CASSIPGQGARNQPQHF. The DNA for the CDR3 is TGTGCCAGTAGTATACCGGGACAGGGGGCTCGGAATCAGCCCCAGCATTTT. The full variable domain, with the rest looked up from reference TRBV19 and TRBJ1-5, is DGGITQSPKYLFRKEGQNVTLSCEQNLNHDAMYWYRQDPGQGLRLIYYSQIVNDFQKGDIAEGYSVSREKKESFPLTVTSAQKNPTAFYLCASSIPGQGARNQPQHFGDGTRLSIL.

The rearrangement uses TRBV9 and TRBJ2-1; no reliable D call. The germline gives CDR1 SGDLS, CDR2 YYNGEE. Trimming left V 3 bases short and J 6 bases short, with 13 bases between. This CDR3 spans 14 amino acids. The CDR3 protein is CASSAETSGNEQFF. The CDR3 nucleotides are TGTGCCAGCAGCGCAGAAACATCGGGCAATGAGCAGTTCTTC.

At least ten counts were recorded for this clone. This rearrangement joins TRBV5-1 to TRBJ2-2; 10 bases are shared with TRBD2. Germline-derived CDR1 and CDR2 are SGHRS and YFSETQ. Losses at the gene ends were 3 bases for V and 1 base for J; bases not matched to a gene: 6. The CDR3 runs 17 residues. CDR3 sequence (DNA): TGCGCCAGCAGCTACTATCCTAGCGGGAGGAACACCGGGGAGCTGTTTTTT. It encodes CASSYYPSGRNTGELFF.

CDR3 loop: CSLGGAEEGGYTF. In DNA, the CDR3 is TGCAGCCTTGGGGGGGCGGAGGAGGGAGGCTACACCTTC. J is TRBJ1-2 and V is TRBV29-1; D may be TRBD1 (6 bases). CDR1 and CDR2 (germline): SQVTM, ANQGSEA. Between the trimmed V and J ends, which lost 8 bases and 8 bases, there was a span of 21 bases. The CDR3 spans 13 residues. Full variable domain (rest looked up from reference TRBV29-1 and TRBJ1-2): SAVISQKPSRDICQRGTSLTIQCQVDSQVTMMFWYRQQPGQSLTLIATANQGSEATYESGFVIDKFPISRPNLTFSTLTVSNMSPEDSSIYLCSLGGAEEGGYTFGSGTRLTVV.

This clone appeared many times. The chain is built from TRBV4-2 and TRBJ1-3, with D possibly TRBD1 on 5 matching bases. This CDR3 spans 16 amino acids. Germline V CDR1 and CDR2: LGHNA, YNFKEQ. The V end was cut by 1 base, the J end by 0 bases, with 10 bases between. This chain's CDR3 is CASSQGQGHSGNTIYF. DNA of the CDR3: TGTGCCAGCAGCCAAGGGCAGGGCCACTCTGGAAACACCATATATTTT.

The chain links TRBV6-6 to TRBJ1-5; a weak D match, TRBD1 (6 bases). The V and J ends lost 7 bases and 4 bases respectively, with 14 bases between them. Germline lookup yields CDR1 MNHNY and CDR2 SVGAGI (reference sequence). The CDR3 length is 14 residues. In DNA, the CDR3 is TGTGCCAGCAAGGGTCAGGGGACGAATCAGCCCCAGCATTTT. This gives the protein CASKGQGTNQPQHF.